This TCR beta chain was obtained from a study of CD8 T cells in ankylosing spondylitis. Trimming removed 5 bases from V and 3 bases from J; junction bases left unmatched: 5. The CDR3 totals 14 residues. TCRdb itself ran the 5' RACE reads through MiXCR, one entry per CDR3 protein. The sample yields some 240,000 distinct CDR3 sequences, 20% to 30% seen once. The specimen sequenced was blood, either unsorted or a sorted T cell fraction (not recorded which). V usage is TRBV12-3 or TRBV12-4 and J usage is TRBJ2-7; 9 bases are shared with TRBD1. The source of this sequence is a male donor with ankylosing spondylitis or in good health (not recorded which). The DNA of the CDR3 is TGTGCCAGCAGTCTGGGACAGGGTTACTACGAGCAGTACTTC. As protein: CASSLGQGYYEQYF.